Shown below are 3 T cell receptor beta chains from a single sample sequenced in a study of blood T cells in healthy people across ages. It was with a sample-barcoded 5' primer and a J-beta primer mix that a second PCR of about 6 to 12 cycles was run. Each CDR3 protein gets one entry after TCRdb re-called the 5' RACE reads with MiXCR. The sample lists roughly 1.6 million distinct CDR3 sequences; 30% to 40% were seen once. Sequenced input: blood. These receptor sequences come from a woman in her twenties or thirties in good health.

Turning to this clonotype: Since a much larger clone is just one base distant, this may be a read error. V is TRBV7-2 and J is TRBJ2-7; 8 bases are a match to TRBD2. Germline-derived CDR1 and CDR2 are SGHTA and FQGNSA. The CDR3 is 16 amino acids. V shed 4 bases and J 3 bases; nucleotides not matched to a gene: 11. The CDR3 reads CASSSGNGRVLYEQYF. CDR3 DNA: TGTGCCAGCAGCTCTGGGAACGGGAGGGTCCTCTACGAGCAGTACTTC.

This sequence joins TRBV3-1 and TRBJ2-1, with a weak D call TRBD2 (5 bases). Germline V CDR1 and CDR2: LGHDT, YNNKEL (reference sequence). This CDR3 comprises 15 residues. Trimming removed 4 bases at V and 7 bases at J, with 17 bases between. This chain's CDR3 is CASSPYAGPGNEQFF. The DNA for the CDR3 is TGTGCCAGCAGCCCCTACGCGGGTCCTGGGAATGAGCAGTTCTTC.

This clonotype was seen more than once but under ten times. V gene TRBV7-3 combines with J gene TRBJ2-3; D ambiguous. The V and J ends lost 8 bases and 5 bases respectively, with 14 bases between them. Germline V CDR1 and CDR2: SGHTA, FQGTGA. The CDR3 is 13 amino acids. The CDR3 bases are TGTGCCAGCCGACTGTGGGCCGGAGATACGCAGTATTTT. It specifies CASRLWAGDTQYF.